One and the same sample provided the 6 T cell receptor beta chains below, sequenced in a study of T-cell reconstitution after alpha-beta-depleted transplantation in children. The TCRbeta library incorporated unique molecular identifiers. TCRdb processed the PCR reads anew with MiXCR; each CDR3 protein has one entry. The sample has more than 400,000 distinct CDR3 sequences; roughly 43% are singletons. The specimen was PBMCs, collected before TCRalphabeta/CD19-depleted stem cell transplant. The source is a girl aged 2-10 years with aplastic anemia, due to receive a stem cell transplant.

The chain couples TRBV29-1 to TRBJ1-1; TRBD1 might be the D (5 bases). Germline CDR1 and CDR2: SQVTM and ANQGSEA. The CDR3 totals 13 residues. Between the trimmed V and J ends, which lost 6 bases and 6 bases, there was a span of 17 bases. DNA of the CDR3: TGCAGCGTCACCGGGGCCCCGAGGTCTGAAGCTTTCTTT. Translated: CSVTGAPRSEAFF.

The chain couples TRBV7-3 to TRBJ2-2; TRBD2 is a possible D gene (5 bases). Germline lookup yields CDR1 SGHTA and CDR2 FQGTGA. V was clipped by 1 base and J by 4 bases, with 7 bases between them. The length of the CDR3 is 14 residues. In DNA form, the CDR3 reads TGTGCCAGCAGCTTAATGGGAGTCACCGGGGAGCTGTTTTTT. It encodes CASSLMGVTGELFF.

Comment on this clonotype: One junction end disagrees with the germline gene, perhaps due to a read error. The CDR3 loop reads CANSDSSGQVSGNTIYF. CDR3 nucleotides: TGTGCCAACAGTGACTCTTCAGGTCAAGTCTCTGGAAACACCATATATTTT. The genes are TRBV10-3 and TRBJ1-3; D is uncertain. Germline loops: CDR1 ENHRY, CDR2 SYGVKD. The CDR3 extends over 17 amino acids.

This clonotype was seen once. The gene calls are TRBV28 and TRBJ2-7; D possibly corresponds to TRBD1 (5 bases). Germline V CDR1 and CDR2: MDHEN, SYDVKM. The V and J ends lost 4 bases and 3 bases respectively, with 10 bases between them. The CDR3 spans 13 residues. CDR3 protein: CASSYDSFYEQYF. In DNA, the CDR3 is TGTGCCAGCAGTTATGACAGCTTCTACGAGCAGTACTTC.

The V call is TRBV10-3, the J call TRBJ1-2, with 9 bases identical to TRBD1. The trim removed 7 bases at V and 8 bases at J, leaving 5 bases unmatched. The CDR3 runs 12 residues. Germline loops: CDR1 ENHRY, CDR2 SYGVKD. CDR3 protein: CAITRDRDGYTF. The CDR3 nucleotides read TGTGCCATCACCAGGGACAGGGACGGCTACACCTTC.

J is TRBJ2-7 and V is TRBV13; 9 nucleotides match TRBD1. The CDR3 runs to 14 residues. Germline V CDR1 and CDR2: PRHDT, FYEKMQ (reference sequence). V lost 5 bases to trimming and J lost 5 bases; unmatched junction nucleotides: 7. The CDR3 protein is CASSHRDRAHEQYF. For the CDR3, the DNA is TGTGCCAGCAGCCACCGGGACAGGGCCCACGAGCAGTACTTC.